Reported below is one TCR beta chain. This sample is drawn from a study of control samples from healthy donors and cancer patients. Clones were sequenced by immunoSEQ multiplex PCR, and TCRdb holds only the in-frame ones, with some missing. The data show over 75,000 clones, approximately 82% seen once. This clonotype originated in a man between 60 and 75 years old in good health. The material sequenced was blood.

DNA for the CDR3: TGTGCCAGCAGCTTAATGTGGGGGGAGAACGCCTACGAGCAGTACTTC. Protein product: CASSLMWGENAYEQYF. The V and J genes are TRBV28 and TRBJ2-7; possibly TRBD2 for D (6 bases). V dropped 6 bases and J dropped 2 bases, with 20 bases sitting between them. CDR1 MDHEN and CDR2 SYDVKM come from the germline V gene. The CDR3 consists of 16 residues.